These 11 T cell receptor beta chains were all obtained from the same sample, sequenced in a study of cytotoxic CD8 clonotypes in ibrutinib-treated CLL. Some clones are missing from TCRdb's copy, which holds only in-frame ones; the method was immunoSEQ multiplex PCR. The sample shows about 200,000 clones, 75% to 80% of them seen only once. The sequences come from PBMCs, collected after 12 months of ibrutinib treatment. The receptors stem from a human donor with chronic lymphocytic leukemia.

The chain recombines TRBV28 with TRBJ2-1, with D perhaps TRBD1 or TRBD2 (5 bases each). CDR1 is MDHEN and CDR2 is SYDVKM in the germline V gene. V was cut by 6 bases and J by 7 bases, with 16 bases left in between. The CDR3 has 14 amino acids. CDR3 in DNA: TGTGCCAGCAGCCGCCGAGGGGCCGGGAATGAGCAGTTCTTC. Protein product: CASSRRGAGNEQFF. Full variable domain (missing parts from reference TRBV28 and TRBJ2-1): DVKVTQSSRYLVKRTGEKVFLECVQDMDHENMFWYRQDPGLGLRLIYFSYDVKMKEKGDIPEGYSVSREKKERFSLILESASTNQTSMYLCASSRRGAGNEQFFGPGTRLTVL.

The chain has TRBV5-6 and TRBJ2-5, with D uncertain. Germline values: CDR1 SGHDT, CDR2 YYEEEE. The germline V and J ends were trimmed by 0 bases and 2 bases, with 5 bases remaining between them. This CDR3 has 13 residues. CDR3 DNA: TGTGCCAGCAGCTTGGTAAATCAAGAGACCCAGTACTTC. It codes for CASSLVNQETQYF.

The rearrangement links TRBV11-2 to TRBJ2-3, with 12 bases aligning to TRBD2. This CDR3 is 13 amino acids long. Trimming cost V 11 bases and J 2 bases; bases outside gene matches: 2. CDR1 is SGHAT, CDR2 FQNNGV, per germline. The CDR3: CAGLAGNTDTQYF. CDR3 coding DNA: TGTGCCGGACTAGCGGGGAACACAGATACGCAGTATTTT.

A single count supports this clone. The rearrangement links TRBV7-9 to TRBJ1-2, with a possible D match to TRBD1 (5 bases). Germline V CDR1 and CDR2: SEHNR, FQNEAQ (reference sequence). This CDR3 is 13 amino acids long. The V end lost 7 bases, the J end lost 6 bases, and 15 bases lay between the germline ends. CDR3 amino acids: CASTKMGVDGYTF. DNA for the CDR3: TGTGCCAGCACCAAGATGGGGGTGGATGGCTACACCTTC.

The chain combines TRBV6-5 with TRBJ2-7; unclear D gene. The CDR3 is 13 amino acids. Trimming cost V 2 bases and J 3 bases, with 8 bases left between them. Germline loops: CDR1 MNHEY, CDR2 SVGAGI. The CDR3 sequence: CASSYGTLYEQYF. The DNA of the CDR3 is TGTGCCAGCAGTTACGGCACCCTCTACGAGCAGTACTTC.

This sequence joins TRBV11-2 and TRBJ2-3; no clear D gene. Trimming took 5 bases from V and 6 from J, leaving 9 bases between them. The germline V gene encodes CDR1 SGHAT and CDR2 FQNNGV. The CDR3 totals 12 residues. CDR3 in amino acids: CASSIARDTQYF. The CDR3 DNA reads TGTGCCAGCAGCATCGCCAGGGATACGCAGTATTTT.

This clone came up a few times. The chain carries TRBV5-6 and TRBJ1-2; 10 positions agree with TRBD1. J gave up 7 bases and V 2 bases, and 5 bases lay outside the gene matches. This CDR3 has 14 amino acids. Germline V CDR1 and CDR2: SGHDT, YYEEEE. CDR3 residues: CASSLGDRGTGYTF. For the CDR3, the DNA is TGTGCCAGCAGCTTAGGGGACAGGGGTACTGGCTACACCTTC.

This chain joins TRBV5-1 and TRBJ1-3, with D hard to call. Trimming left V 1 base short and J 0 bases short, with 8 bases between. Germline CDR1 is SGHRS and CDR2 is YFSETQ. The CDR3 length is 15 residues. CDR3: CASSLFSGSGNTIYF. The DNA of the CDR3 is TGCGCCAGCAGCTTGTTTAGTGGCTCTGGAAACACCATATATTTT.

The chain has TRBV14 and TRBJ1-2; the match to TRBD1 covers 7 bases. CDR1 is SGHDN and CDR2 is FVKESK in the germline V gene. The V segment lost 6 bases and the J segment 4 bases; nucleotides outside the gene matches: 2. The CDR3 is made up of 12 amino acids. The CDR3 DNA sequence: TGTGCCAGCAGTCGGGACAGCTATGGCTACACCTTC. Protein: CASSRDSYGYTF.

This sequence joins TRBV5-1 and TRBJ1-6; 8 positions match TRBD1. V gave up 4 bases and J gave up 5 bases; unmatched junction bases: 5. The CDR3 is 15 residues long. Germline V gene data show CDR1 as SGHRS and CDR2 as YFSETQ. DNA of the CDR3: TGCGCCAGCAGCATTCAGACAGGGGATAATTCACCCCTCCACTTT. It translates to CASSIQTGDNSPLHF.

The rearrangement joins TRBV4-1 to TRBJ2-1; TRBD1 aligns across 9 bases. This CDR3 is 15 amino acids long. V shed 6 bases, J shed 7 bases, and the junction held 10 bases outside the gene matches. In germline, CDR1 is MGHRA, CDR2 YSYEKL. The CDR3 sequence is CASRLTGGRLNEQFF. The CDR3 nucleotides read TGCGCCAGCAGGCTTACAGGGGGCCGGTTGAATGAGCAGTTCTTC.